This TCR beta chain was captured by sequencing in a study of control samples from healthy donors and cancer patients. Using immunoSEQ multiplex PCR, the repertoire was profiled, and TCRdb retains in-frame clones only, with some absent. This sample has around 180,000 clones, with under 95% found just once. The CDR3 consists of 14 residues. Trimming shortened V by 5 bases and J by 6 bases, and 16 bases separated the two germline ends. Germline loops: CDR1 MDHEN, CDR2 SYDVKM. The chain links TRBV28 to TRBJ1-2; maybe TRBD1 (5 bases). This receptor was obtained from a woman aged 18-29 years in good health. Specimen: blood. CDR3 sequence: CASSTSGAIHGYTF. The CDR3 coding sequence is TGTGCCAGCAGTACTAGCGGGGCGATACATGGCTACACCTTC.